This T cell receptor beta chain was recorded in a study of blood T cells in healthy people across ages. Study results and caveats: Higher diversity and more naive CD4+ cells were features of long-lived donors, compared to aged donors. Significant beta diversity loss was already apparent by age roughly 40, declining roughly linearly.

This CDR3 comprises 15 residues. The V gene lost 2 bases and the J gene lost 9 bases, with 14 bases spanning the gap. At least 6.5 million PBMCs were isolated per sample. Together with a sample-barcoded 5' primer, a J-beta primer mix was included in a second PCR lasting 7 to 11 cycles. TCRdb redid the calling of the 5' RACE reads with MiXCR, one entry per CDR3 protein. The table has roughly 1,500,000 distinct CDR3 sequences, 40% to 50% seen once. The sample holds a few counts of this clonotype. Its target is not known. The clonotype was recovered from a woman between 18 and 29 years old in good health. The gene calls are TRBV12-3 or TRBV12-4 and TRBJ1-6; weak D call: TRBD1 (5 bases). The material sequenced was blood. CDR3: CASSLMVTQGSPLHF. CDR3 sequence (DNA): TGTGCCAGCAGTTTAATGGTTACCCAGGGTTCACCCCTCCACTTT.